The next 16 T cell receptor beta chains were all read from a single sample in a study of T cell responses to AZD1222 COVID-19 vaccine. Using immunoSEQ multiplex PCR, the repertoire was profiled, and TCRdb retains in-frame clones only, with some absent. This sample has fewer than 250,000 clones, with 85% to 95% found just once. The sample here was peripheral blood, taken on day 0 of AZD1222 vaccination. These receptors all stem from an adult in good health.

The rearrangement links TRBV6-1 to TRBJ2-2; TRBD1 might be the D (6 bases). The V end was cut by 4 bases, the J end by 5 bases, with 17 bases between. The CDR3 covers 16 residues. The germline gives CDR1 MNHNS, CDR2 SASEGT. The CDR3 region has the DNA TGTGCCAGCAGTGGCTCTTGGGGGCAGGGGACCGGGGAGCTGTTTTTT. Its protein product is CASSGSWGQGTGELFF.

The CDR3 loop is CASSPQGTGGDYGYTF. In DNA, the CDR3 is TGTGCCAGCTCACCCCAGGGGACCGGGGGTGACTATGGCTACACCTTC. The V call is TRBV18, the J call TRBJ1-2; D is perhaps TRBD1 (6 bases). V was clipped by 3 bases and J by 3 bases, with 17 bases between them. Germline V gene sequence: CDR1 KGHSH, CDR2 LQKENI. CDR3 length: 16 amino acids.

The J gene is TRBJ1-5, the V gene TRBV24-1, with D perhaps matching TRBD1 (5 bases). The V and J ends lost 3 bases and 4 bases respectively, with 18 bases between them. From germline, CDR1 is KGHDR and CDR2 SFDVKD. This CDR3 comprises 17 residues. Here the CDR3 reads CATSDGYRSGQNQPQHF. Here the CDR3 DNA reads TGTGCCACCAGTGATGGGTACCGGTCAGGGCAGAATCAGCCCCAGCATTTT.

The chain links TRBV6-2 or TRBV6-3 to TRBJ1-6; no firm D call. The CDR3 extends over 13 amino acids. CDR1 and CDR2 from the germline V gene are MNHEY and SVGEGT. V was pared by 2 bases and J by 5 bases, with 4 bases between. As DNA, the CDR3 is TGTGCCAGCAGTTACAGGAATAATTCACCCCTCCACTTT. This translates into CASSYRNNSPLHF.

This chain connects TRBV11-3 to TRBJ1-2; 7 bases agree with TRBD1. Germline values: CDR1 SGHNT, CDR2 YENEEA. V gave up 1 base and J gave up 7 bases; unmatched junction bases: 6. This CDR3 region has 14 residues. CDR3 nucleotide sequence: TGTGCCAGCAGCTTAGGCAGGGGGGGTATTGGCTACACCTTC. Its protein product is CASSLGRGGIGYTF.

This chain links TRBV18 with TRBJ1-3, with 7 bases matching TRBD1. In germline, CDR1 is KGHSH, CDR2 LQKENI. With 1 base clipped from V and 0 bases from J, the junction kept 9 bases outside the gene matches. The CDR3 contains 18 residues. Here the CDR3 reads CASSPQFLGTASGNTIYF. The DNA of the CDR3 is TGTGCCAGCTCACCACAATTCTTAGGGACAGCCTCTGGAAACACCATATATTTT.

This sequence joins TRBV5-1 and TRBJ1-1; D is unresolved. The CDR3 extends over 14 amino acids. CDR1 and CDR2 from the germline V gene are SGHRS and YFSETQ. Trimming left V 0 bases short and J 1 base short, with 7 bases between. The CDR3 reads CASSLGQSNTEAFF. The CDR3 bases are TGCGCCAGCAGCTTGGGCCAGTCGAACACTGAAGCTTTCTTT.

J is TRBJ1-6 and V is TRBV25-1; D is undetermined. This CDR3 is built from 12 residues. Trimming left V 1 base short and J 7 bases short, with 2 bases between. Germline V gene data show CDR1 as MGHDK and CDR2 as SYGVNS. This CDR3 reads CASSEWNSPLHF. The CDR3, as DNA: TGTGCCAGCAGTGAATGGAATTCACCCCTCCACTTT.

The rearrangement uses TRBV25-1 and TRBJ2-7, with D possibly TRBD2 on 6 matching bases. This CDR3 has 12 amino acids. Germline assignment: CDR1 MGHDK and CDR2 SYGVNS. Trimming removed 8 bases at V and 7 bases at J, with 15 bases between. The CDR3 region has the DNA TGTGCCAGCGGGGGGACCACTAGGGAGCAGTACTTC. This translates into CASGGTTREQYF.

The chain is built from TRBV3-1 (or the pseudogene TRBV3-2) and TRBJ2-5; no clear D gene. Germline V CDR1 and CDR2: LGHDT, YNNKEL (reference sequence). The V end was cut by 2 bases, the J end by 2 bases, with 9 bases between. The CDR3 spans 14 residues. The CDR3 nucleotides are TGTGCCAGCAGCCAAAGAGGCAGTCAAGAGACCCAGTACTTC. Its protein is CASSQRGSQETQYF.

This CDR3 reads CASSLQAYEQYF. The CDR3 DNA reads TGTGCCAGCAGTCTCCAGGCCTACGAGCAGTACTTC. The V gene is TRBV7-9, the J gene TRBJ2-7; D uncertain. This CDR3 spans 12 amino acids. Germline assignment: CDR1 SEHNR and CDR2 FQNEAQ (reference sequence). The germline V and J ends were trimmed by 6 bases and 2 bases, with 8 bases remaining between them. Supplemented by reference TRBV7-9 and TRBJ2-7, the full variable domain reads DTGVSQNPRHKITKRGQNVTFRCDPISEHNRLYWYRQTLGQGPEFLTYFQNEAQLEKSRLLSDRFSAERPKGSFSTLEIQRTEQGDSAMYLCASSLQAYEQYFGPGTRLTVT.

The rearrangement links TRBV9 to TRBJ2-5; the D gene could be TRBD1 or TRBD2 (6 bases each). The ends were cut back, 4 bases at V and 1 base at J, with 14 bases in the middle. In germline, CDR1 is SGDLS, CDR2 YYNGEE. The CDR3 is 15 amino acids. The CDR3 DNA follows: TGTGCCAGCAGCCCGAGGGGGGCAGGCCAAGAGACCCAGTACTTC. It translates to CASSPRGAGQETQYF.

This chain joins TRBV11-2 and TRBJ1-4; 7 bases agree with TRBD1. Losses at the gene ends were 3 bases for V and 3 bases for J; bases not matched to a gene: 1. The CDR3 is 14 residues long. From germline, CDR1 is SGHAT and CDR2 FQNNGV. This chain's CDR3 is CASSLGTANEKLFF. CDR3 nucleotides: TGTGCCAGCAGCTTGGGGACAGCTAATGAAAAACTGTTTTTT. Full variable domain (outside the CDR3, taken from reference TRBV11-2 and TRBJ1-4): EAGVAQSPRYKIIEKRQSVAFWCNPISGHATLYWYQQILGQGPKLLIQFQNNGVVDDSQLPKDRFSAERLKGVDSTLKIQPAKLEDSAVYLCASSLGTANEKLFFGSGTQLSVL.

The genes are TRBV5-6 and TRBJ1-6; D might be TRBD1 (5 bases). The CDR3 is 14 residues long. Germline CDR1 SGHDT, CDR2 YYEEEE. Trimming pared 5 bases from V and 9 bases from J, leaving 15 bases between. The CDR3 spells CASRGTELGSPLHF. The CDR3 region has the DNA TGTGCCAGCAGGGGGACGGAGCTGGGTTCACCCCTCCACTTT.

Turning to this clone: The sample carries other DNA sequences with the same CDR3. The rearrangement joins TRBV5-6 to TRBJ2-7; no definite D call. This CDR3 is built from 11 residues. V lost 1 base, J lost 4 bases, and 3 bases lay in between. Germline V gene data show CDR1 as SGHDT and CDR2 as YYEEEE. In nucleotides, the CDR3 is TGTGCCAGCAGCTTGCGGTACGAGCAGTACTTC. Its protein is CASSLRYEQYF.

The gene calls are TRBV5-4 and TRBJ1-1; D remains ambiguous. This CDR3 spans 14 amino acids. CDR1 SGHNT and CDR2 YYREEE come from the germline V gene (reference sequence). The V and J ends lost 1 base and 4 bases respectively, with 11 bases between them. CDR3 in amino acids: CASSLQTASTEAFF. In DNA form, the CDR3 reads TGTGCCAGCAGCTTGCAAACGGCATCCACTGAAGCTTTCTTT.